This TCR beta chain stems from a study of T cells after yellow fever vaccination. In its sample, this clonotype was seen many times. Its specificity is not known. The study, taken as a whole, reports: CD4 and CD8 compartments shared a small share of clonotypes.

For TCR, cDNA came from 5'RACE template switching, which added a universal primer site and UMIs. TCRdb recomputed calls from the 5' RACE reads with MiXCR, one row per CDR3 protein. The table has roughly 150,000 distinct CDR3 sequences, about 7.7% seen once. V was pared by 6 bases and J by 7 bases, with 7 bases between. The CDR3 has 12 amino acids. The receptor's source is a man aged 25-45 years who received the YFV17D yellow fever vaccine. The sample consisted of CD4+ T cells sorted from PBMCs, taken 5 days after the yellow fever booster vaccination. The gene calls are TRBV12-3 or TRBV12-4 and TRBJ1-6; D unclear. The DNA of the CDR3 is TGTGCCAGCAGCTCCACGAATTCACCCCTCCACTTT. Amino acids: CASSSTNSPLHF.